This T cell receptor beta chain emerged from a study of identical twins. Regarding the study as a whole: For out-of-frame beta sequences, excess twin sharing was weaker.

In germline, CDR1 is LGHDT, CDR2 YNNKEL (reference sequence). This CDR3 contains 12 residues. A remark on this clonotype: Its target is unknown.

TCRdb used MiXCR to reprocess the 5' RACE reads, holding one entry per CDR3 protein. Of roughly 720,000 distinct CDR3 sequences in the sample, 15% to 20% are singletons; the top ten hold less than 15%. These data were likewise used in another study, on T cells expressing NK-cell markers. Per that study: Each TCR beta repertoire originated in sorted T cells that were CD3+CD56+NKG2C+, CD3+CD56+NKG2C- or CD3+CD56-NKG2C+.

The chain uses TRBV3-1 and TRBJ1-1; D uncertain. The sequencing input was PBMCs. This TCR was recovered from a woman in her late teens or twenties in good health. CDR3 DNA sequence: TGTGCTAGCGCCCTTAGGATACCTGAAGCTTTCTTT. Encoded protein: CASALRIPEAFF.